Listed below are T cell receptor beta chains from one sample, sequenced in a study of blood T cell repertoires in COVID-19. Assay: immunoSEQ multiplex PCR; the TCRdb copy retains only in-frame clones and omits some. This table has around 68,000 clones, 80% to 90% appearing once. What was sequenced was peripheral blood. The source of these receptors is a man aged 45-65 years with active COVID-19. The CDR3 runs from the conserved cysteine through the conserved F or W.

v_call,j_call,cdr3_aa
TRBV5-4,TRBJ2-5,CASSSADRAETQYF
TRBV28,TRBJ1-2,CASSIPGVVYGYTF
TRBV4-3,TRBJ2-7,CASSQDPTSGGPLGLPYEQYF
TRBV28,TRBJ2-3,CASSRTSGILDGADTQYF
TRBV7-2,TRBJ2-7,CASSSQGGESYEQYF
TRBV7-2,TRBJ1-3,CASSYTGTGSENTIYF
TRBV7-2,TRBJ1-5,CASSSLWGTGNQPQHF
TRBV4-3,TRBJ1-3,CASSQDHGGGSGNTIYF
TRBV20-1,TRBJ1-6,CSASSQGMGSPLHF
TRBV24-1,TRBJ1-1,CATSDPQRAGEQQEHTEAFF
TRBV4-2,TRBJ2-7,CASSRHGGDRTYEQYF
TRBV6-2/TRBV6-3,TRBJ2-1,CASSYSGLYNEQFF
TRBV5-1,TRBJ1-6,CASSSGTGGSRPVTPLHF
TRBV10-3,TRBJ2-1,CAISDRGPHEQFF
TRBV9,TRBJ2-7,CASSVSGGSYEQYF
TRBV7-8,TRBJ1-3,CASSKPGVGNTIYF
TRBV30,TRBJ2-3,CAWSVIAGGTPHF
TRBV30,TRBJ2-7,CAWGTGGYEQYF
TRBV9,TRBJ1-2,CASSVEDTYGYTF
TRBV12-3/TRBV12-4,TRBJ2-7,CASTGGLGYEQYF
TRBV7-8,TRBJ2-7,CASSLVRDSYEQYF
TRBV6-5,TRBJ1-4,CASSLTTGGKEKLFF